The clone carrying this TCR beta chain was counted ten times or more. Antigen specificity is unknown. The data were obtained in a study of T cells in Graves' hyperthyroidism and ophthalmopathy. The wider study: It was at initial diagnosis, before any treatment, that peripheral blood was collected. Study conclusions and caveats: Ophthalmopathy was distinguished from stable hyperthyroidism by 13 V-J signatures.

Template material for amplifying TCR beta CDR3 regions consisted of RNA transcripts. HTBI primers were used for first-round RT-PCR of the TCR CDR3. TCRdb used MiXCR to reprocess the multiplex PCR reads, holding one entry per CDR3 protein. Of 700,000 or so distinct CDR3 sequences listed, 15% to 20% were seen once; the top ten hold approximately 8.4%. CDR3 size: 20 residues. Germline values: CDR1 LGHDT, CDR2 YNNKEL (reference sequence). The J segment lost 4 bases and the V segment lost 0 bases, leaving 18 bases of the junction unmatched. Absence of ophthalmopathy progression within 18 months defined stable Graves' hyperthyroidism. Diagnosis relied on clinical symptoms, serum thyroxine and TRAb, thyroid ultrasound and orbital computed tomography.

This rearrangement joins TRBV3-1 to TRBJ2-5; TRBD2 aligns across 9 bases. The sample consisted of blood. The receptor's source is a man aged 18-30 years with Graves' hyperthyroidism. CDR3 bases: TGTGCCAGCAGCCAAGATCGGTCCCTGCAGCGGGGGGTCGGTGGAGAGACCCAGTACTTC. It is translated as CASSQDRSLQRGVGGETQYF.